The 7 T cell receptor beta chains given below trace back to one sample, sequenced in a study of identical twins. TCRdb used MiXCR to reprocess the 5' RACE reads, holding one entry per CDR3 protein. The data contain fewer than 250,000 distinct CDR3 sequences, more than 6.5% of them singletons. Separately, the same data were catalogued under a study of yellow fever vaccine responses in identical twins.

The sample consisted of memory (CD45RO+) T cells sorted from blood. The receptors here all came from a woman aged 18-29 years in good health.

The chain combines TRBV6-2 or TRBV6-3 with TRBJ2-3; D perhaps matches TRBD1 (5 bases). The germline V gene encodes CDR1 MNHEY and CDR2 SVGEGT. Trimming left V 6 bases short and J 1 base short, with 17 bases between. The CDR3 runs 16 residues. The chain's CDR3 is CASSTGLSSRTDTQYF. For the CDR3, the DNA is TGTGCCAGCAGCACAGGCCTCTCATCGCGCACAGATACGCAGTATTTT.

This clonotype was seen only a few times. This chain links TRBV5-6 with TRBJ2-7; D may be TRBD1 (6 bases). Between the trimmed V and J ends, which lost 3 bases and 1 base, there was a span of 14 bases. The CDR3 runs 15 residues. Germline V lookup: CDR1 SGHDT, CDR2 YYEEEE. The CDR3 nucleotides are TGTGCCAGCAGCTGGAAAGGACAGCCTTCCTACGAGCAGTACTTC. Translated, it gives CASSWKGQPSYEQYF.

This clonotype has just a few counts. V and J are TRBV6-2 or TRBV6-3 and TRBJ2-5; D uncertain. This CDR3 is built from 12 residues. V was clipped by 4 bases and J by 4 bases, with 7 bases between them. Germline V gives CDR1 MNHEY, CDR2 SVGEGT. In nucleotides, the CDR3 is TGTGCCAGCAGTTCACTTAGAGAGACCCAGTACTTC. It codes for CASSSLRETQYF.

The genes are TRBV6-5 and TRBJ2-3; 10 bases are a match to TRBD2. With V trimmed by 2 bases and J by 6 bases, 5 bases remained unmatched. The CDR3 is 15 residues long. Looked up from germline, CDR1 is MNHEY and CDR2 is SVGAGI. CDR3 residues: CASSYGLAGEDTQYF. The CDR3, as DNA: TGTGCCAGCAGTTACGGGCTAGCGGGAGAGGATACGCAGTATTTT.

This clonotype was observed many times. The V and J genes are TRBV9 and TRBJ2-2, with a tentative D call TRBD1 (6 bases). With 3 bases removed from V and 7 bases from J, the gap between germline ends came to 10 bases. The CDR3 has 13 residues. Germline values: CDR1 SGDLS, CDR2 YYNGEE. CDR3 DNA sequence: TGTGCCAGCAGCGACCAGGGGATCGGGGAGCTGTTTTTT. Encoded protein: CASSDQGIGELFF.

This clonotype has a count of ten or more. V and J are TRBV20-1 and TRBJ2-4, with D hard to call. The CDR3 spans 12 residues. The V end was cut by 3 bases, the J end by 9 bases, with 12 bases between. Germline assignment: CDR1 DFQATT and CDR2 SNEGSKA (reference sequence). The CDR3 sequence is CSASGLDTIQYF. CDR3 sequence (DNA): TGCAGTGCTAGCGGGCTAGATACCATTCAGTACTTC.

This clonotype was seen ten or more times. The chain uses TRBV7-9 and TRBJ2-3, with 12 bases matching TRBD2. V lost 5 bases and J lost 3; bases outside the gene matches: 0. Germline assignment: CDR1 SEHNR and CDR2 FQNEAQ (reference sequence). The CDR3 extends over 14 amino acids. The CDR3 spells CASSGLAGTDTQYF. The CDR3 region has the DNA TGTGCCAGCAGCGGACTAGCGGGGACAGATACGCAGTATTTT.